These 14 T cell receptor beta chains came from one sample sequenced in a study of cytomegalovirus exposure and HLA in healthy donors. This table comes from immunoSEQ multiplex PCR, and its TCRdb copy is limited to in-frame clones, with some not included. The sample has about 140,000 clones, 80% to 90% seen once. Source material: PBMCs. These receptors all come from a man aged 18 to 30 in good health and CMV-seropositive.

V gene TRBV29-1 combines with J gene TRBJ1-4, with 7 bases fitting TRBD1. The CDR3 runs 13 residues. The V and J ends lost 7 bases and 8 bases, in that order; junction bases with no gene match: 10. CDR1 and CDR2 from the germline V gene are SQVTM and ANQGSEA. CDR3: CSAYEGAGEKLFF. The CDR3 DNA sequence: TGCAGCGCCTACGAGGGGGCAGGAGAAAAACTGTTTTTT.

The chain recombines TRBV18 with TRBJ1-1; D remains ambiguous. CDR3 length: 14 residues. V was cut by 6 bases and J by 2 bases, with 13 bases left in between. CDR1 and CDR2 (germline): KGHSH, LQKENI. CDR3: CASSREGTNTEAFF. The CDR3 nucleotides are TGTGCCAGCTCTCGGGAAGGCACCAACACTGAAGCTTTCTTT.

Note on this clone: At one boundary the junction diverges from the germline segment, which might be a read error. The identical CDR3 is also encoded by other nucleotide sequences in the sample. V gene TRBV27 combines with J gene TRBJ2-3, with 8 positions matching TRBD1. In germline, CDR1 is MNHEY, CDR2 SMNVEV (reference sequence). The CDR3 runs 17 residues. CDR3 in DNA: TGTGCCAGCAGTCTCTCCGGACAGGGACCTAGCACAGATACACAGTATTTT. This codes for CASSLSGQGPSTDTQYF.

The rearrangement joins TRBV27 to TRBJ1-4; no reliable D call. CDR1 MNHEY and CDR2 SMNVEV come from the germline V gene (reference sequence). The V and J ends lost 6 bases and 7 bases respectively, with 6 bases between them. The CDR3 length is 11 residues. The CDR3 DNA reads TGTGCCAGCAGAGAGGGTGAAAAACTGTTTTTT. It encodes CASREGEKLFF.

This chain links TRBV5-4 with TRBJ2-2; 9 bases are a match to TRBD2. V lost 1 base, J lost 3 bases, and 7 bases stayed unmatched. Germline loops: CDR1 SGHNT, CDR2 YYREEE (reference sequence). The CDR3 is made up of 17 amino acids. The CDR3 here is CASSLSPSGIDTGELFF. The CDR3 DNA sequence: TGTGCCAGCAGCTTGTCGCCTAGCGGGATCGACACCGGGGAGCTGTTTTTT.

Details on this clone: Other DNA sequences in the same sample also yield this CDR3. The chain recombines TRBV5-1 with TRBJ2-5; 8 positions agree with TRBD1. CDR3 size: 13 residues. In germline, CDR1 is SGHRS, CDR2 YFSETQ. The J segment lost 5 bases and the V segment lost 0 bases, leaving 0 bases of the junction unmatched. The CDR3 region is CASSLGQGETQYF. The CDR3 bases are TGCGCCAGCAGCTTGGGACAGGGGGAGACCCAGTACTTC.

The chain recombines TRBV6-5 with TRBJ1-1; D may be TRBD1 (6 bases). CDR3 length equals 14 residues. From germline, CDR1 is MNHEY and CDR2 SVGAGI. Trimming removed 2 bases at V and 0 bases at J, with 7 bases between. The CDR3 sequence is CASSYGGMNTEAFF. The DNA of the CDR3 is TGTGCCAGCAGTTACGGGGGCATGAACACTGAAGCTTTCTTT.

The chain combines TRBV5-6 with TRBJ2-1; D not resolved. The V gene lost 4 bases and the J gene lost 6 bases, with 8 bases spanning the gap. The CDR3 has 12 amino acids. CDR1 SGHDT and CDR2 YYEEEE come from the germline V gene. The CDR3: CASSREFNEQFF. The CDR3 DNA reads TGTGCCAGCAGCCGCGAGTTCAATGAGCAGTTCTTC.

This sequence joins TRBV7-2 and TRBJ1-2, with D perhaps matching TRBD1 (6 bases). The germline gives CDR1 SGHTA, CDR2 FQGNSA. V lost 3 bases and J 0 bases, leaving 8 bases between the germline ends. The CDR3 sequence is 14 residues long. The CDR3 nucleotides read TGTGCCAGCAGCTTGGGGGGGCCTAACTATGGCTACACCTTC. This sequence encodes CASSLGGPNYGYTF.

V gene TRBV15 combines with J gene TRBJ1-2; D ambiguous. CDR1 and CDR2 from the germline V gene are LNHNV and YYDKDF (reference sequence). Trimming took 3 bases from V and 5 from J, leaving 10 bases between them. This CDR3 region has 13 residues. Here the CDR3 reads CATSSDGLYGYTF. The CDR3 region has the DNA TGTGCCACCAGCAGCGACGGGTTGTATGGCTACACCTTC.

CDR3: CASSEALTSGSIYEQFF. In nucleotides, the CDR3 is TGTGCCAGCAGTGAAGCGCTGACTAGCGGGAGTATTTATGAGCAGTTCTTC. The chain has TRBV6-1 and TRBJ2-1; 12 positions match TRBD2. The CDR3 length is 17 residues. Per germline, CDR1 MNHNS and CDR2 SASEGT. Unmatched junction bases numbered 8, after V lost 0 bases and J lost 8 bases.

This clone was seen a single time. This CDR3 reads CASSGYGLSDINEQFF. DNA for the CDR3: TGTGCCAGCAGTGGGTATGGACTATCAGATATCAATGAGCAGTTCTTC. The rearrangement uses TRBV6-1 and TRBJ2-1; D possibly corresponds to TRBD2 (6 bases). The CDR3 has 16 residues. Per germline, CDR1 MNHNS and CDR2 SASEGT. Trimming shortened V by 4 bases and J by 6 bases, and 19 bases separated the two germline ends.

The gene calls are TRBV28 and TRBJ1-2, with a weak D call TRBD1 (5 bases). From germline, CDR1 is MDHEN and CDR2 SYDVKM. Between the trimmed V and J ends, which lost 3 bases and 4 bases, there was a span of 12 bases. The CDR3 has 14 amino acids. The CDR3 reads CASSFPQGSYGYTF. The CDR3 nucleotides read TGTGCCAGCAGTTTTCCTCAGGGCTCCTATGGCTACACCTTC.

The genes are TRBV4-1 and TRBJ1-1; 10 bases line up with TRBD1. This CDR3 region has 15 residues. Germline values: CDR1 MGHRA, CDR2 YSYEKL. V was clipped by 4 bases and J by 7 bases; unmatched bases: 9. The CDR3 sequence is CASSLSGTGAGEAFF. DNA of the CDR3: TGCGCCAGCAGCCTATCCGGGACAGGGGCTGGTGAAGCTTTCTTT.